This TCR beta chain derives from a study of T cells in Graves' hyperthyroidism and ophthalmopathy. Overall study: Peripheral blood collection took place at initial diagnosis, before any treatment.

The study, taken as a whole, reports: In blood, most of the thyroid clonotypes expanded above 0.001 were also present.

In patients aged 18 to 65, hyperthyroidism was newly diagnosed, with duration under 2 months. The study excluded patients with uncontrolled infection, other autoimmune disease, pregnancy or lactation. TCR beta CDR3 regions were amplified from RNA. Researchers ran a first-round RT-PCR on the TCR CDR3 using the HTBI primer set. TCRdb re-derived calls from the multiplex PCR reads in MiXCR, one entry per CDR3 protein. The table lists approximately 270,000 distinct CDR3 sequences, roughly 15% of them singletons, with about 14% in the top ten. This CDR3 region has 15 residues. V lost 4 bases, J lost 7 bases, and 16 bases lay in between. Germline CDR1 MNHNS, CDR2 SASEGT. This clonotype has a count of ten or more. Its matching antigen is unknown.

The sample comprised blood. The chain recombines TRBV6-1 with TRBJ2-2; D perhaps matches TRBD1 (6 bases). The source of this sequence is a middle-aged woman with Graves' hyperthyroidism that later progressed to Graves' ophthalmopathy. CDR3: CASSARGMGGGELFF. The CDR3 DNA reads TGTGCCAGCAGTGCCAGGGGCATGGGTGGCGGGGAGCTGTTTTTT.